This T cell receptor beta chain was sequenced for a study of human T cells and chemical hapten exposure. About the study: Alopecia universalis, totalis or areata was present in patients who were mostly female.

Documented time point: patch test 3, about 24 weeks after DPC sensitization. Treatment: therapeutic diphenylcyclopropenone sensitization with weekly scalp DPC. V lost 2 bases, J lost 4 bases, and 12 bases lay in between. The CDR3 loop spans 14 amino acids. Per germline, CDR1 SGHRS and CDR2 YFSETQ. Single cDNA molecules in the library carried unique molecular identifiers attached during preparation. TCRdb used MiXCR to reprocess the RACE reads, holding one entry per CDR3 protein. The profile covers approximately 71,000 distinct CDR3 sequences, with around 10% appearing a single time and roughly 1.4% taken by the ten largest. This clonotype has a count of ten or more.

The sequence came from a woman between 50 and 59 years old with alopecia areata. Some clones in this sample may be carry-over from other donors' samples. This specimen was whole blood, taken in connection with sensitization to the hapten diphenylcyclopropenone (DPC). V and J are TRBV5-1 and TRBJ2-5; the D gene is possibly TRBD1 (6 bases). CDR3 in DNA: TGCGCCAGCAGCTTCTCAGGGGACGTAGAGACCCAGTACTTC. Translation: CASSFSGDVETQYF.